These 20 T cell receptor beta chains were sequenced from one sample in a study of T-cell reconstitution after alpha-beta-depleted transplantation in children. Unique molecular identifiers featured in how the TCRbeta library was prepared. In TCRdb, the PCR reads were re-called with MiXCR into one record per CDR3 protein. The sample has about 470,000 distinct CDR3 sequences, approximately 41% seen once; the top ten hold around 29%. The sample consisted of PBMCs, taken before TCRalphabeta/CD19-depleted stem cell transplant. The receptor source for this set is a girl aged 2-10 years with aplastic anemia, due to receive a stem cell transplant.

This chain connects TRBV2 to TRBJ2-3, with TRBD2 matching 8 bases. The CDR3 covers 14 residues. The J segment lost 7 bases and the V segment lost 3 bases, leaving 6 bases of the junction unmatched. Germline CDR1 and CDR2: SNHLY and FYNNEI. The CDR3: CASSDEREPNTQYF. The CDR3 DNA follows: TGTGCCAGCAGTGACGAGCGGGAGCCGAATACGCAGTATTTT. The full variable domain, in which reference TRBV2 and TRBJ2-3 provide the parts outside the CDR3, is EPEVTQTPSHQVTQMGQEVILRCVPISNHLYFYWYRQILGQKVEFLVSFYNNEISEKSEIFDDQFSVERPDGSNFTLKIRSTKLEDSAMYFCASSDEREPNTQYFGPGTRLTVL.

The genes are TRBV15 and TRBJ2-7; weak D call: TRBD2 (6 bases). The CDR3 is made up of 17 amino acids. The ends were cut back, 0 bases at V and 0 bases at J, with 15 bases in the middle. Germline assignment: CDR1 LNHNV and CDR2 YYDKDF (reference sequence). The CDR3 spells CATSRDRRAVGSYEQYF. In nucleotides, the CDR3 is TGTGCCACCAGCAGAGATAGGAGGGCGGTTGGCTCCTACGAGCAGTACTTC.

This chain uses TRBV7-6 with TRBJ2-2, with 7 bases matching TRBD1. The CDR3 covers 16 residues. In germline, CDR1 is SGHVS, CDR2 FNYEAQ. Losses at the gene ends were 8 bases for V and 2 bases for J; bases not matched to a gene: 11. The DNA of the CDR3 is TGTGCCAGCGCTGGACCGACAGGGAGCAACACCGGGGAGCTGTTTTTT. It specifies CASAGPTGSNTGELFF.

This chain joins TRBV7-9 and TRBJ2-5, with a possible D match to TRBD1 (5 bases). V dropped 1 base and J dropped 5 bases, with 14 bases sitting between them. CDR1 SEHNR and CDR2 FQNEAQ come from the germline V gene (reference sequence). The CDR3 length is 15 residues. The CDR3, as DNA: TGTGCCAGCAGCTTAGGCGGTGGGGCAGGGGAGACCCAGTACTTC. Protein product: CASSLGGGAGETQYF.

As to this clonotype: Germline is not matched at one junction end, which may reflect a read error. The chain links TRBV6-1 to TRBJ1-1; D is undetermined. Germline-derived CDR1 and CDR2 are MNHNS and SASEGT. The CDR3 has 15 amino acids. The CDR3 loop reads CASSELGLGNAEAFF. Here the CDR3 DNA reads TGTGCCAGCAGTGAACTGGGCTTAGGGAACGCTGAAGCTTTCTTT.

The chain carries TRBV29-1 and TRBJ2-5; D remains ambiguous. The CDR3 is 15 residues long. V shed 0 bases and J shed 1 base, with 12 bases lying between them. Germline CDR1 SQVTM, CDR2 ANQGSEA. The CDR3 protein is CSVEEGSGTQETQYF. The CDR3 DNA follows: TGCAGCGTTGAAGAGGGGTCAGGAACCCAAGAGACCCAGTACTTC.

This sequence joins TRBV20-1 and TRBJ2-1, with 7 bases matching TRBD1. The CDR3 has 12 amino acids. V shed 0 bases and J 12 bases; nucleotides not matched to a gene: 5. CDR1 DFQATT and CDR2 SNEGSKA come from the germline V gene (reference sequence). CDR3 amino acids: CSARDRGRGQFF. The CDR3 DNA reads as TGCAGTGCTAGAGATAGGGGGCGCGGGCAGTTCTTC.

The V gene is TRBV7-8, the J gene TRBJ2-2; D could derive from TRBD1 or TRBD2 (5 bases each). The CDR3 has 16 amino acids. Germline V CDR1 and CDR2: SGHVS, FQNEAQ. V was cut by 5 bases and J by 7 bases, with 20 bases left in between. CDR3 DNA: TGTGCCAGCAGCCCCGGGGCTACTAAGGGAGTCGGGGAGCTGTTTTTT. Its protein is CASSPGATKGVGELFF.

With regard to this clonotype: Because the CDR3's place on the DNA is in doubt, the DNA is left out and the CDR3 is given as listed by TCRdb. The CDR3 reads CASSEFSLDSWEINEQFF. The genes are TRBV6-1 and TRBJ2-1; TRBD1 is the table's D call, not checked against the DNA. Germline assignment: CDR1 MNHNS and CDR2 SASEGT. The CDR3 length is 18 residues, termini included.

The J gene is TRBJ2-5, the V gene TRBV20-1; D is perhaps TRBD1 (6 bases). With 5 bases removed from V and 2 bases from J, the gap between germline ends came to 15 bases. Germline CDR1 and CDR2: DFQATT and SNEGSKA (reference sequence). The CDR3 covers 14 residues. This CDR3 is CSASDRMAQETQYF. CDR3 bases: TGCAGTGCTTCCGACAGGATGGCTCAAGAGACCCAGTACTTC.

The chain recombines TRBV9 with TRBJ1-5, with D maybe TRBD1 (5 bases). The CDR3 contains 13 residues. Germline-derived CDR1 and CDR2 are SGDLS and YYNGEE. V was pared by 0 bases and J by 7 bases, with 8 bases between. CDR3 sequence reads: CASSVEGLQPQHF. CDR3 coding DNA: TGTGCCAGCAGCGTAGAGGGGTTACAGCCCCAGCATTTT.

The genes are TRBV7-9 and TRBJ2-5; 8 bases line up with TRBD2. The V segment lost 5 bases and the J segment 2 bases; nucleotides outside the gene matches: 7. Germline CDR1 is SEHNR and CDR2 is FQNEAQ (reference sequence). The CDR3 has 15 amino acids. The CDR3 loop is CASSDTSGVQETQYF. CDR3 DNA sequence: TGTGCCAGCAGCGATACTAGCGGAGTTCAAGAGACCCAGTACTTC.

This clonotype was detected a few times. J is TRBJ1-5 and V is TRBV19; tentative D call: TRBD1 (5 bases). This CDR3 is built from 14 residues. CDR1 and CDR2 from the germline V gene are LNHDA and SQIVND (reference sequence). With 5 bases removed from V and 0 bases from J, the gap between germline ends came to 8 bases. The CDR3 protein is CASSGGLSNQPQHF. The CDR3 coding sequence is TGTGCCAGTAGTGGGGGACTTAGCAATCAGCCCCAGCATTTT.

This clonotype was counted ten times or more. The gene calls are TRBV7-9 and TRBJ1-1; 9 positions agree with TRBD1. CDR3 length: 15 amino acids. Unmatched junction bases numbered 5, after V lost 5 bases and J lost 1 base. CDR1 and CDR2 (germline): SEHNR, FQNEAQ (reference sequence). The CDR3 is CASSPQTGGNTEAFF. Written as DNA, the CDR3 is TGTGCCAGCAGCCCCCAGACAGGGGGGAACACTGAAGCTTTCTTT.

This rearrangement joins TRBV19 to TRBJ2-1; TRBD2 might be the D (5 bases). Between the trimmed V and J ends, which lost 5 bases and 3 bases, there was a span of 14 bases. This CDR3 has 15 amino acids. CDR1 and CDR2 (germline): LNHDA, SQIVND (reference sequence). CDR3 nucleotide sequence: TGTGCCAGTAGTGCCCGAGGGCTAGACTACAATGAGCAGTTCTTC. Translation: CASSARGLDYNEQFF. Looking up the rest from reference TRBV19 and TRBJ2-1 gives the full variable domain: DGGITQSPKYLFRKEGQNVTLSCEQNLNHDAMYWYRQDPGQGLRLIYYSQIVNDFQKGDIAEGYSVSREKKESFPLTVTSAQKNPTAFYLCASSARGLDYNEQFFGPGTRLTVL.

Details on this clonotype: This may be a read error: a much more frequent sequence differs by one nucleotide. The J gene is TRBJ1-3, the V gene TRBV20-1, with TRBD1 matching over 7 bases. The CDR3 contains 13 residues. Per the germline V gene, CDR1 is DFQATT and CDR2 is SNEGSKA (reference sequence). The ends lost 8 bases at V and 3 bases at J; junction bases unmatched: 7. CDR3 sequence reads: CSSPGGVGNTIYF. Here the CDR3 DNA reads TGCAGTTCCCCAGGGGGAGTTGGAAACACCATATATTTT.

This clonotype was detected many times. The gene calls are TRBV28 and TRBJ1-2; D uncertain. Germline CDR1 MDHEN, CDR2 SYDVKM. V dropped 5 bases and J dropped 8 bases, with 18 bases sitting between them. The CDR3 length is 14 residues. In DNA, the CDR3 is TGTGCCAGCAGTGGTTCGGGAGGGCCTGGCGGCTACACCTTC. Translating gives CASSGSGGPGGYTF.

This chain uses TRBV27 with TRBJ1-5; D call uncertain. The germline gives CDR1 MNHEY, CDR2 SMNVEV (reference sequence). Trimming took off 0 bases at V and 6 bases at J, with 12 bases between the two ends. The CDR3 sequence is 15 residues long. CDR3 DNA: TGTGCCAGCAGTTTATCGAGCGGGCCTAGTCAGCCCCAGCATTTT. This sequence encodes CASSLSSGPSQPQHF.

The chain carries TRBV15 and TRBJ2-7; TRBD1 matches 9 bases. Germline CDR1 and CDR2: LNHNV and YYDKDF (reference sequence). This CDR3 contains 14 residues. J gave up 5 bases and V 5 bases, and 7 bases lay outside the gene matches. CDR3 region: CATSVGQGYHEQYF. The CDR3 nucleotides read TGTGCCACCAGCGTGGGACAGGGTTACCACGAGCAGTACTTC.

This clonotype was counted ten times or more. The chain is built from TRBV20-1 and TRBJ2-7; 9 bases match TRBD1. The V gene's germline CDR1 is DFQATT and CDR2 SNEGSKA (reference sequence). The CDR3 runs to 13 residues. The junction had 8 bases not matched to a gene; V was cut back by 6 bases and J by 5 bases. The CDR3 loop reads CSAEGQGGDEQYF. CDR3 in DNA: TGCAGTGCCGAGGGACAGGGAGGGGACGAGCAGTACTTC.